This T cell receptor (beta chain) emerged from a study of T cells in Graves' hyperthyroidism and ophthalmopathy. General study points: Ophthalmopathy was separated from stable hyperthyroidism by a 13 V-J model.

CDR3 length: 13 amino acids. The V end lost 6 bases, the J end lost 1 base, and 10 bases lay between the germline ends. The germline CDR1 and CDR2 sequences are WSHSY and SAAADI. TCR beta CDR3 region amplification was performed from RNA transcripts. HTBI primers were employed in a first-round RT-PCR of the TCR CDR3. One entry per CDR3 protein, called by TCRdb with MiXCR from the multiplex PCR reads. The sample yields around 760,000 distinct CDR3 sequences, roughly a third seen once. This clonotype was observed at least ten times. Its antigen is currently unknown. V is TRBV10-2 and J is TRBJ2-7; D is ambiguous. The sequence was collected from a woman aged 40 to 55 with Graves' hyperthyroidism. Sequenced material: blood. CDR3 sequence reads: CASRIGTSYEQYF. The CDR3 nucleotides read TGCGCCAGCAGGATCGGAACTTCCTACGAGCAGTACTTC.